Shown below are 32 T cell receptor beta chains from a single sample sequenced in a study of response to subunit inactivated influenza vaccine. MiXCR, run by TCRdb on the RT-PCR reads, gives a single entry per CDR3 protein. The sample carries about 530,000 distinct CDR3 sequences, roughly 13% recorded once. The specimen was PBMCs from blood, collected about 40 days after vaccination. These receptors came from a man in his fifties who received an inactivated influenza vaccine.

This clonotype showed up just a few times. The CDR3 end shows no conserved phenylalanine or tryptophan, and so a read error is likely. The DNA is left out, because the CDR3 cannot be placed on it with certainty; the CDR3 is given as TCRdb lists it. The V call is TRBV28, the J call TRBJ2-3; the DNA was not used to check the table's D call, TRBD2. The CDR3 adds up to 14 amino acids, both ends counted. Germline CDR1 and CDR2: MDHEN and SYDVKM. The CDR3: CASSLPLGLAGGGT.

This chain uses TRBV13 with TRBJ2-1; 8 bases are a match to TRBD2. This CDR3 comprises 15 residues. Germline loops: CDR1 PRHDT, CDR2 FYEKMQ (reference sequence). CDR3: CLPFGERGITNEQFF. In DNA, the CDR3 is TGTTTGCCTTTCGGGGAGCGGGGGATTACCAATGAGCAGTTCTTC.

This clonotype was seen a few times. The V call is TRBV5-1, the J call TRBJ2-7; perhaps TRBD1 as D (7 bases). Trimming removed 4 bases from V and 2 bases from J, with 13 bases in between. The CDR3 totals 14 residues. Germline CDR1 reads SGHRS; CDR2 reads YFSETQ. CDR3 nucleotide sequence: TGCGCCAGCAGCGCAGGGGGGCCACCCTACGAGCAGTACTTC. Protein sequence: CASSAGGPPYEQYF.

The gene calls are TRBV5-1 and TRBJ2-4; 7 bases are shared with TRBD2. The CDR3 loop spans 16 amino acids. CDR1 is SGHRS, CDR2 YFSETQ, per germline. The junction had 4 bases not matched to a gene; V was cut back by 1 base and J by 0 bases. CDR3 in amino acids: CASSLSLAVAKNIQYF. The DNA for the CDR3 is TGCGCCAGCAGCTTGTCGCTAGCGGTAGCCAAAAACATTCAGTACTTC.

This clonotype was counted at least ten times. This chain's CDR3 is CASSWGTSSGRARSEQFF. CDR3 in DNA: TGCGCCAGCAGCTGGGGCACTTCTAGCGGGAGGGCCCGGTCTGAGCAGTTCTTC. This chain links TRBV5-1 with TRBJ2-1, with 12 positions matching TRBD2. The germline gives CDR1 SGHRS, CDR2 YFSETQ. This CDR3 contains 18 residues. With 3 bases clipped from V and 9 bases from J, the junction kept 16 bases outside the gene matches. Full variable domain (outside the CDR3, taken from reference TRBV5-1 and TRBJ2-1): KAGVTQTPRYLIKTRGQQVTLSCSPISGHRSVSWYQQTPGQGLQFLFEYFSETQRNKGNFPGRFSGRQFSNSRSEMNVSTLELGDSALYLCASSWGTSSGRARSEQFFGPGTRLTVL.

This chain joins TRBV28 and TRBJ2-1; 10 bases map to TRBD2. Germline CDR1 is MDHEN and CDR2 is SYDVKM. Unmatched junction bases numbered 17, after V lost 6 bases and J lost 3 bases. The CDR3 contains 19 residues. The CDR3 DNA sequence: TGTGCCAGCAGCCGATTTGTATTAGCGGGGGGCCGGGACTACAATGAGCAGTTCTTC. As protein: CASSRFVLAGGRDYNEQFF.

This clonotype was seen more than once but under ten times. This CDR3 is CASSLMGGPVTDTQYF. Written as DNA, the CDR3 is TGTGCCAGCAGCCTAATGGGGGGACCGGTCACAGATACGCAGTATTTT. The chain uses TRBV3-1 and TRBJ2-3; tentative D call: TRBD2 (6 bases). The CDR3 contains 16 residues. Germline V gene lookup returns CDR1 LGHDT and CDR2 YNNKEL (reference sequence). Trimming took 4 bases from V and 2 from J, leaving 16 bases between them.

This clonotype was found a few times. This chain links TRBV29-1 with TRBJ2-1; 11 nucleotides align to TRBD2. The CDR3 contains 13 residues. Germline-derived CDR1 and CDR2 are SQVTM and ANQGSEA. J gave up 5 bases and V 5 bases, and 2 bases lay outside the gene matches. In nucleotides, the CDR3 is TGCAGCGTTACTAGCGGGAGAGACAATGAGCAGTTCTTC. Translated: CSVTSGRDNEQFF.

The table lists this clonotype with a few counts. The chain carries TRBV29-1 and TRBJ2-7, with a weak D call TRBD1 (6 bases). Trimming pared 5 bases from V and 2 bases from J, leaving 16 bases between. CDR3 length: 14 residues. Germline lookup yields CDR1 SQVTM and CDR2 ANQGSEA. CDR3: CSVLGQPPPYEQYF. The DNA of the CDR3 is TGCAGCGTTTTAGGACAGCCGCCCCCCTACGAGCAGTACTTC.

A remark on this clonotype: Sequence at one end of the junction differs from germline and may be a read error. The chain recombines TRBV7-9 with TRBJ2-7, with D perhaps TRBD1 or TRBD2 (5 bases each). This CDR3 is built from 15 residues. Germline V gene lookup returns CDR1 SEHNR and CDR2 FQNEAQ (reference sequence). The CDR3 DNA follows: TGTGTCAGCAGCTCCGTCCCGGCAGGGACCAGGGAGCAGTACTTC. Protein: CVSSSVPAGTREQYF.

J is TRBJ1-1 and V is TRBV28; D not certain. Trimming cost V 7 bases and J 2 bases, with 17 bases left between them. This CDR3 spans 15 amino acids. Germline V CDR1 and CDR2: MDHEN, SYDVKM. The CDR3 DNA reads as TGTGCCAGCATAGGGTGGGAAACCACCAACACTGAAGCTTTCTTT. Amino acids: CASIGWETTNTEAFF.

The V call is TRBV28, the J call TRBJ2-5; D is possibly TRBD1 (6 bases). V was trimmed by 8 bases and J by 0 bases, leaving 10 bases between them. This CDR3 has 13 amino acids. Germline-derived CDR1 and CDR2 are MDHEN and SYDVKM. CDR3 in amino acids: CASRDRNQETQYF. The CDR3 DNA is TGTGCCAGCCGAGACAGGAACCAAGAGACCCAGTACTTC.

This clonotype was observed a few times. CDR3 protein: CASSSGVARSGNTIYF. The CDR3 nucleotides are TGCGCCAGCAGCTCGGGTGTCGCCCGCTCTGGAAACACCATATATTTT. The chain joins TRBV5-1 to TRBJ1-3; no reliable D call. CDR1 and CDR2 from the germline V gene are SGHRS and YFSETQ. V shed 3 bases and J shed 0 bases, with 13 bases lying between them. The CDR3 is 16 amino acids.

The chain uses TRBV2 and TRBJ2-7, with TRBD2 matching 7 bases. The germline V gene has CDR1 SNHLY and CDR2 FYNNEI. The CDR3 is 14 amino acids. V was clipped by 2 bases and J by 5 bases; unmatched bases: 6. CDR3 DNA: TGTGCCAGCAGTGAAATCACTAGCGTCGACGAGCAGTACTTC. Translated: CASSEITSVDEQYF.

There are many counts of this clonotype. The rearrangement links TRBV5-5 to TRBJ2-5; possible D gene TRBD1, 6 bases. Trimming took 1 base from V and 0 from J, leaving 7 bases between them. The germline gives CDR1 SGHKS, CDR2 YYEKEE (reference sequence). CDR3 size: 14 residues. The DNA for the CDR3 is TGTGCCAGCAGCTTGACAGGGTACCAAGAGACCCAGTACTTC. It yields the protein CASSLTGYQETQYF.

The chain links TRBV7-6 to TRBJ1-3, with D tentatively TRBD1 (5 bases). CDR3 length: 15 amino acids. Per the germline V gene, CDR1 is SGHVS and CDR2 is FNYEAQ. Trimming removed 1 base from V and 3 bases from J, with 10 bases in between. CDR3 nucleotides: TGTGCCAGCAGCTTAGGTCGGAGGGGTGGAAACACCATATATTTT. This gives the protein CASSLGRRGGNTIYF.

The V and J genes are TRBV3-1 and TRBJ2-5; D gene unclear. The CDR3 is 13 amino acids. From germline, CDR1 is LGHDT and CDR2 YNNKEL (reference sequence). V was pared by 6 bases and J by 2 bases, with 10 bases between. Here the CDR3 DNA reads TGTGCCAGCAGGCCCGGGCCACAAGAGACCCAGTACTTC. It yields the protein CASRPGPQETQYF.

This clonotype came up many times. This chain connects TRBV10-1 to TRBJ1-2; D is undetermined. Germline V gene sequence: CDR1 WNHNN, CDR2 SYGVQD (reference sequence). The CDR3 totals 12 residues. V lost 6 bases to trimming and J lost 8 bases, with 13 bases between them. The CDR3 DNA is TGCGCCAGCAGCGGTCCCCTCGGGGGCTACACCTTC. Amino acid sequence: CASSGPLGGYTF.

The table lists this clonotype with a few counts. The chain has TRBV5-1 and TRBJ1-1; D not resolved. This CDR3 has 14 amino acids. Germline CDR1 reads SGHRS; CDR2 reads YFSETQ. Trimming took 4 bases from V and 5 from J, leaving 15 bases between them. In DNA form, the CDR3 reads TGCGCCAGCAGCCCATTGGACCGACAAACTGAAGCTTTCTTT. It translates to CASSPLDRQTEAFF. Full variable domain (missing parts from reference TRBV5-1 and TRBJ1-1): KAGVTQTPRYLIKTRGQQVTLSCSPISGHRSVSWYQQTPGQGLQFLFEYFSETQRNKGNFPGRFSGRQFSNSRSEMNVSTLELGDSALYLCASSPLDRQTEAFFGQGTRLTVV.

The table lists this clonotype with a few counts. The V and J genes are TRBV29-1 and TRBJ2-7, with 10 nucleotides matching TRBD2. The germline V gene has CDR1 SQVTM and CDR2 ANQGSEA. The CDR3 has 15 amino acids. V dropped 3 bases and J dropped 4; count of bases not matched to a gene: 9. CDR3 nucleotide sequence: TGCAGCGTTGAGGTAGGACTAGCGGAGGCTTACGAGCAGTACTTC. This gives the protein CSVEVGLAEAYEQYF.

This clonotype has more than one count but fewer than ten. The chain is built from TRBV12-3 or TRBV12-4 and TRBJ2-7; D gene unclear. V dropped 8 bases and J dropped 3 bases, with 17 bases sitting between them. This CDR3 comprises 14 residues. In DNA, the CDR3 is TGTGCCAGCCAGGATAACCGTAAGGGCTACGAGCAGTACTTC. Translation gives CASQDNRKGYEQYF.

This clonotype has a count of ten or more. The V call is TRBV20-1, the J call TRBJ1-5, with D possibly TRBD1 on 5 matching bases. V shed 0 bases and J shed 0 bases, with 12 bases lying between them. The CDR3 loop spans 16 amino acids. The germline CDR1 and CDR2 sequences are DFQATT and SNEGSKA (reference sequence). Written as DNA, the CDR3 is TGCAGTGCTAGAGATCAGGGCGCCTATAGCAATCAGCCCCAGCATTTT. Translation gives CSARDQGAYSNQPQHF.

This chain joins TRBV29-1 and TRBJ2-3, with D unresolved. The CDR3 is 13 amino acids. Germline lookup yields CDR1 SQVTM and CDR2 ANQGSEA. Deletions cut 5 bases from V and 6 bases from J, with 15 bases between. The chain's CDR3 is CSVRTPLADTQYF. The CDR3 nucleotides are TGCAGCGTTAGAACCCCTTTAGCCGATACGCAGTATTTT.

This clonotype came up many times. The J gene is TRBJ2-7, the V gene TRBV11-2, with TRBD2 matching over 9 bases. Trimming took 5 bases from V and 1 from J; bases not matched to a gene: 18. The germline gives CDR1 SGHAT, CDR2 FQNNGV. The CDR3 sequence is 19 residues long. The CDR3 nucleotides are TGTGCCAGCAGCCTAAGGGACAGTCCTTTAGCGGGGGTTTCCTACGAGCAGTACTTC. Translated: CASSLRDSPLAGVSYEQYF.

There are a few counts of this clonotype. This sequence joins TRBV27 and TRBJ2-1; 11 nucleotides match TRBD1. V lost 8 bases and J lost 8; bases outside the gene matches: 8. The germline gives CDR1 MNHEY, CDR2 SMNVEV (reference sequence). CDR3 length equals 14 residues. The CDR3 DNA reads TGTGCCAGCCGCCCGGGACAGGGGGTGTATGAGCAGTTCTTC. Translated: CASRPGQGVYEQFF.

The chain couples TRBV11-2 to TRBJ1-2; 10 bases line up with TRBD1. V lost 5 bases to trimming and J lost 3 bases; unmatched junction nucleotides: 9. CDR1 is SGHAT, CDR2 FQNNGV, per germline. The CDR3 totals 16 residues. The CDR3: CASSPDRGVRDYGYTF. The DNA of the CDR3 is TGTGCCAGCAGCCCGGACAGGGGGGTGAGAGACTATGGCTACACCTTC.

This clonotype was counted at least ten times. This chain links TRBV20-1 with TRBJ1-5; TRBD1 matches at 7 bases. The V gene end was trimmed by 5 bases and the J gene end by 0 bases; junction bases not matched to a gene: 4. Germline CDR1 reads DFQATT; CDR2 reads SNEGSKA (reference sequence). CDR3 length: 14 amino acids. The chain's CDR3 is CSARQGNSNQPQHF. The CDR3 nucleotides read TGCAGTGCTCGACAGGGAAATAGCAATCAGCCCCAGCATTTT.

This clonotype has more than one count but fewer than ten. The chain couples TRBV5-1 to TRBJ2-7; a possible D gene is TRBD1 (5 bases). There are 13 residues in the CDR3. Trimming shortened V by 7 bases and J by 3 bases, and 14 bases separated the two germline ends. CDR1 SGHRS and CDR2 YFSETQ come from the germline V gene. CDR3 nucleotides: TGCGCCAGCGGAATTACAGGAAACTACGAGCAGTACTTC. As protein: CASGITGNYEQYF.

This sequence joins TRBV6-1 and TRBJ1-1; possibly TRBD1 for D (5 bases). Germline CDR1 MNHNS, CDR2 SASEGT. Trimming took off 7 bases at V and 2 bases at J, with 17 bases between the two ends. The CDR3 runs 15 residues. DNA for the CDR3: TGTGCCAGCACCAGAGGGGCGCATGGTAACACTGAAGCTTTCTTT. It is translated as CASTRGAHGNTEAFF.

This clonotype was picked up many times. The genes are TRBV20-1 and TRBJ2-1; 13 bases agree with TRBD2. This CDR3 is built from 14 residues. Germline V gene sequence: CDR1 DFQATT, CDR2 SNEGSKA (reference sequence). Trimming took 2 bases from V and 10 from J; bases not matched to a gene: 5. The CDR3 coding sequence is TGCAGTGCTAGACTACTAGCGGGGGGGTTAGAGCAGTTCTTC. Protein product: CSARLLAGGLEQFF.

This clonotype turned up a few times. The chain uses TRBV11-1 and TRBJ2-1, with 8 positions matching TRBD2. The junction had 16 bases not matched to a gene; V was cut back by 0 bases and J by 6 bases. Looked up from germline, CDR1 is SGHAT and CDR2 is FQDESV (reference sequence). CDR3 length equals 19 residues. In DNA, the CDR3 is TGTGCCAGCAGCTTAGCAGAGGGCGTCTGGCGGGGGGCCGTCAATGAGCAGTTCTTC. This codes for CASSLAEGVWRGAVNEQFF. Together with reference TRBV11-1 and TRBJ2-1, the CDR3 gives the full variable domain: EAEVAQSPRYKITEKSQAVAFWCDPISGHATLYWYRQILGQGPELLVQFQDESVVDDSQLPKDRFSAERLKGVDSTLKIQPAELGDSAMYLCASSLAEGVWRGAVNEQFFGPGTRLTVL.

This clonotype has more than one count but fewer than ten. This chain uses TRBV6-2 or TRBV6-3 with TRBJ2-1; D perhaps matches TRBD1 (5 bases). The CDR3 totals 14 residues. The germline V gene has CDR1 MNHEY and CDR2 SVGEGT. V lost 4 bases and J lost 3, with 10 bases in between. The CDR3 nucleotides read TGTGCCAGCAGTTGGACACACGACTACAATGAGCAGTTCTTC. Amino acid sequence: CASSWTHDYNEQFF.